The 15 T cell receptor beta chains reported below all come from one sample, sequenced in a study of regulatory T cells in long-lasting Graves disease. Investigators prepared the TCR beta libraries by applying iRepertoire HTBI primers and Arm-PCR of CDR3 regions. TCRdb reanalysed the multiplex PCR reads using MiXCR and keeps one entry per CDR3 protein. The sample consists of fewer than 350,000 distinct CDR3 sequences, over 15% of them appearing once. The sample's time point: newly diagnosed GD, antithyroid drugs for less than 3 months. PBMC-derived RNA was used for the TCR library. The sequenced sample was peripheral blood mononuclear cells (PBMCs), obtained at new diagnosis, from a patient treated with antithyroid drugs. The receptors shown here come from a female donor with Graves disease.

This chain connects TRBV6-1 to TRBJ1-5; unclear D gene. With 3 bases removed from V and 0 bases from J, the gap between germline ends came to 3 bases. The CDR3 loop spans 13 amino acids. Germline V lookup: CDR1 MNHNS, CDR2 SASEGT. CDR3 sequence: CASSDHSNQPQHF. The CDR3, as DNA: TGTGCCAGCAGTGACCATAGCAATCAGCCCCAGCATTTT.

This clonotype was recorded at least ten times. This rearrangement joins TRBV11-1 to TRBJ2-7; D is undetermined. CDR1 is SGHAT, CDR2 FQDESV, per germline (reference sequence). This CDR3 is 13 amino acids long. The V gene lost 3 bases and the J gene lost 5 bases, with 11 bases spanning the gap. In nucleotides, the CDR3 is TGTGCCAGCAGCTTGACCACGACAAACGAGCAGTACTTC. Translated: CASSLTTTNEQYF.

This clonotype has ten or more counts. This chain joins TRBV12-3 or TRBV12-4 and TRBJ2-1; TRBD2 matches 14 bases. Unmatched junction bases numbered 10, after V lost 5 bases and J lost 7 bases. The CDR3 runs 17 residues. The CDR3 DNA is TGTGCCAGCAGTCAACGAACCGGGACTAGCGGGAGTAATGAGCAGTTCTTC. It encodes CASSQRTGTSGSNEQFF.

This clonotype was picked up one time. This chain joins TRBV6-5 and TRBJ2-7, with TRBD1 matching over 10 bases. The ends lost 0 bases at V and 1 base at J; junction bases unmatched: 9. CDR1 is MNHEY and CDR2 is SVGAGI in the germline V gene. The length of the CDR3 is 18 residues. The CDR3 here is CASSYSGTGVRASYEQYF. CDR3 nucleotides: TGTGCCAGCAGTTACTCCGGGACAGGGGTGAGGGCTTCCTACGAGCAGTACTTC.

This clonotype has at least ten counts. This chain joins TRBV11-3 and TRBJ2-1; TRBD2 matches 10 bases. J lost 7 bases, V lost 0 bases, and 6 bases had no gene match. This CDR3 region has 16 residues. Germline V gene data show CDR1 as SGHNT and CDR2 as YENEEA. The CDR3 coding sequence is TGTGCCAGCAGCTTAGACCTGGCTAGCGGGAGTAATGAGCAGTTCTTC. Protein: CASSLDLASGSNEQFF.

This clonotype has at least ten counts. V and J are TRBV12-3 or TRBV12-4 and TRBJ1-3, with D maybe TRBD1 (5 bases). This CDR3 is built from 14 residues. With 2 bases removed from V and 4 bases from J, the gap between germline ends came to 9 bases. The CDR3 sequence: CASSLSRTGNTIYF. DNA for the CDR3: TGTGCCAGCAGTTTAAGTAGGACAGGAAACACCATATATTTT.

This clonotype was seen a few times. CDR3 sequence reads: CASTLVGIGTDTQYF. The CDR3 coding sequence is TGTGCCAGCACCCTGGTGGGGATCGGGACAGATACGCAGTATTTT. The chain has TRBV7-9 and TRBJ2-3, with unresolved D. Between the trimmed V and J ends, which lost 7 bases and 3 bases, there was a span of 17 bases. The CDR3 length is 15 residues. Germline CDR1 reads SEHNR; CDR2 reads FQNEAQ (reference sequence).

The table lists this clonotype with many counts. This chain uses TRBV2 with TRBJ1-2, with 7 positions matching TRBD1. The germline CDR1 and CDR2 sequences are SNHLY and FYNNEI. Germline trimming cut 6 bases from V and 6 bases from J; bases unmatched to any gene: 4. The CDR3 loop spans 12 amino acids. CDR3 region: CASSAGTDGYTF. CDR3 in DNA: TGTGCCAGCAGCGCCGGGACAGATGGCTACACCTTC.

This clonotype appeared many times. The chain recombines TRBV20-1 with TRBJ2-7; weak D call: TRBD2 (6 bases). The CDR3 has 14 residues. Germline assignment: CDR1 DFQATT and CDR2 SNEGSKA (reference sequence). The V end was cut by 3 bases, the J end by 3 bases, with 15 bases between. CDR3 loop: CSASSGDAYYEQYF. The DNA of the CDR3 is TGCAGTGCTAGCTCGGGGGACGCCTACTACGAGCAGTACTTC.

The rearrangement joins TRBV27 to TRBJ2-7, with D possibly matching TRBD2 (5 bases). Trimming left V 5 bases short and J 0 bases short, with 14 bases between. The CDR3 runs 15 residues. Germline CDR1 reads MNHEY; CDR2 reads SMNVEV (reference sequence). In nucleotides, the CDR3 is TGTGCCAGCAGTCCTGCCGACTATAGCTCCTACGAGCAGTACTTC. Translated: CASSPADYSSYEQYF.

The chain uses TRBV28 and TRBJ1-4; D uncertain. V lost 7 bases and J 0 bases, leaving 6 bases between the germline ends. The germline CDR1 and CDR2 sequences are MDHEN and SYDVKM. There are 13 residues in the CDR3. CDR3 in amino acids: CASTLATNEKLFF. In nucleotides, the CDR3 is TGTGCCAGCACCCTTGCAACTAATGAAAAACTGTTTTTT.

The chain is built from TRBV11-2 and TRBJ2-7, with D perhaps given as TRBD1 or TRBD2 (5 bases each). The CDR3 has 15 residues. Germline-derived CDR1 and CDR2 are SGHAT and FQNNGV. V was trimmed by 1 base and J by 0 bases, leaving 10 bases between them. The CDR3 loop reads CASSLGPGSSYEQYF. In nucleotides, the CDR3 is TGTGCCAGCAGCTTAGGCCCAGGGAGCTCCTACGAGCAGTACTTC.

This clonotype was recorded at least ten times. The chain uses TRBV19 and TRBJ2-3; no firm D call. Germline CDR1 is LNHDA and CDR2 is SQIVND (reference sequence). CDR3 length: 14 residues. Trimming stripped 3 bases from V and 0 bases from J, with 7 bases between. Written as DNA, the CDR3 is TGTGCCAGTAGTATGGTGGGGAGCACAGATACGCAGTATTTT. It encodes CASSMVGSTDTQYF.

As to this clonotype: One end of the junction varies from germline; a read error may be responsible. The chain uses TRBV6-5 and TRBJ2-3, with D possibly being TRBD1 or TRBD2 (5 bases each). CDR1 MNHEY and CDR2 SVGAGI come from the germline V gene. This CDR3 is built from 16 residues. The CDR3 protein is CASSDSAGSFTDTQYF. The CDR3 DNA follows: TGTGCCAGCAGTGACTCGGCAGGGAGCTTCACAGATACGCAGTATTTT.

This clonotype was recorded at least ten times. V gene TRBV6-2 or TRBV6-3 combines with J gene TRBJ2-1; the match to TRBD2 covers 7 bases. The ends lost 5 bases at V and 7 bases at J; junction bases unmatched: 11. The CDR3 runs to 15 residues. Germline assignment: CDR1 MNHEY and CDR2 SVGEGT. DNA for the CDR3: TGTGCCAGCAGTCGGGTGGGAGGGCCTTGGAATGAGCAGTTCTTC. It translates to CASSRVGGPWNEQFF.